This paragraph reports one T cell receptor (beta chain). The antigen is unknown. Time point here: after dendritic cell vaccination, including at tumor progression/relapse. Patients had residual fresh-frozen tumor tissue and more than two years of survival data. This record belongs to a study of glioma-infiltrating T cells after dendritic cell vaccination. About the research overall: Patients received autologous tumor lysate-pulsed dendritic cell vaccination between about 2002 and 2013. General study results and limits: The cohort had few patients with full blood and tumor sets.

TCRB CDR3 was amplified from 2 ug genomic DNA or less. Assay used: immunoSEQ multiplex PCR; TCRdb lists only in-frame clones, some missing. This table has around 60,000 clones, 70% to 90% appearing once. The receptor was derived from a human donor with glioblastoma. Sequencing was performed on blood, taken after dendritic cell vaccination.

Here the CDR3 DNA reads TGTGCCAGCAGCCCCTACGCGGGGCGCGGCACCGGGGAGCTGTTTTTT. Protein: CASSPYAGRGTGELFF. The chain joins TRBV7-3 to TRBJ2-2, with D possibly being TRBD2 (6 bases). This CDR3 region has 16 residues. V lost 5 bases and J 4 bases, leaving 17 bases between the germline ends. Germline V lookup: CDR1 SGHTA, CDR2 FQGTGA.